This T cell receptor (beta chain) was sequenced for a study of shared clonotypes between healthy human individuals (dated by TCRdb to the early 2020s). Looking at the study overall: The cohort comprised two women and a few men aged 18 to 49 years. For each donor, three plates each were used for CD4 naive and CD4 memory, two plates were used for CD8 naive, and one plate was used for CD8 memory. Per donor, leukapheresis produced somewhere between about 0.9 and 9.5 billion PBMCs. Blood TCR repertoires of a handful of healthy adults were deeply sequenced to estimate repertoire size and the extent of clonotype sharing between individuals. To increase sequencing depth and limit assay-specific biases, different laboratories used diverse techniques to prepare libraries and sequence TCR repertoires.

Based on the germline V gene (reference sequence), the CDR1 and CDR2 sequences are GTSNPN and SVGIG. V lost 0 bases and J lost 1 base; the stretch between them is 6 bases long. CDR3 length: 13 amino acids, cysteine to phenylalanine. Only the CDR3 DNA is retained, 39 bases long and in frame from the first base. General study outcomes and caveats: Naive subsets generally had larger estimated clonotype richness than memory subsets. Based on pairwise subsampling, the degree of clonotype sharing among donors was expected to be affected by sequencing depth. Clonotypes shared by all four sorted-subset donors showed higher generation probabilities than non-shared clonotypes. The small number of donors limited the genetic and exposure-history diversity represented. Incomplete sequencing was indicated by rarefaction of sorted-subset datasets, despite the large sequencing depth. Sampling was limited to blood, and TCR repertoires in tissue likely differ from TCR repertoires in blood. Approximately 4.8% of naive CD4, 3% to 4% of naive CD8, around 2.3% of memory CD4, and 0.35% to 0.4% of memory CD8 clonotypes were shared across a few donors.

Worth noting for this clone: Its antigen has not been determined. Base qualities were left out, and no much larger clone turns up one base away. Other DNA variants within this sample encode the same CDR3.

The donors were healthy, HIV-negative adults with no recently reported acute infections or vaccinations. Every donor was a Caucasian adult residing in Nashville, Tennessee, USA. CD4+ T cells were enriched by magnetic negative selection; naive cells were then positively selected on CD45RA, and the negative fraction formed the memory subset. Blood was obtained by leukapheresis, after which PBMCs were separated by Ficoll-Histopaque density gradient centrifugation and cryopreserved in liquid nitrogen vapor phase. Analytical flow cytometry was used to check the purity and quantity of each magnetically sorted T cell population. Each sorted fraction had its genomic DNA isolated and then quantified by UV absorbance on a Nanodrop 2000c. TCR CDR3 regions were amplified from genomic DNA by multiplex PCR using the deep immunoSEQ assay. For each cell subset, the extracted genomic DNA was distributed evenly across all wells of several immunoSEQ 96-well plates, and each plate served as one replicate. For sorted subsets, 150 to 250 ng of genomic DNA, equivalent to around 29,000 T cell genomes, went into each replicate PCR. Purified libraries were quantified with a Qubit 3.0 fluorometer, sized on a Bioanalyzer 2100, and re-quantified with the KAPA Library Quantification kit. Each immunoSEQ 96-well plate was sequenced on its own single-read 150-cycle Illumina NextSeq 550 flow cell. In the paper's pipeline: Because the immunoSEQ output included only junctional sequences and no quality scores, the filtering could not be the same as the filtering used for full-length reads. Sequences were annotated with PyIR, a Python wrapper for IgBLAST v1.9, and V/J genes and CDR3 were assigned using IMGT germline references. Reads were removed for weak V/J assignments (E-value above 1e-6), missing CDR3, stop codons, out-of-frame junctions, or ambiguous translated residues. V3J clonotypes were defined by identical inferred V gene, J gene, and CDR3 amino acid sequence. To compute the percentage overlap between repertoires, the number of shared unique clonotypes was divided by the size of the smaller repertoire. Repertoire richness was assessed with RTK rarefaction, the Chao1 estimator, and Recon v2.1 estimates of unobserved clonotypes. Generation probabilities for all TCRbeta clonotypes obtained by the gDNA method from several donors were computed using OLGA. Here the immuneACCESS table is served through TCRdb, limited to in-frame sequences with V and J called. Missing clones are a known gap in these copies; in checked studies unresolved V genes cover under half, and the rest lacks a known reason. The DNA gave D and trimming, while V, J and clone size come from that table. Present in this sample are millions of clones, about 95% of which were seen just once. 0.13% of the sample goes to the ten largest clones.

This clonotype was sampled from a man younger than 35 in good health. The rearranged segments are TRBV30 and TRBJ1-1, with no reliable assignment of the D segment. Sequencing was done on a sample of naive CD4+ T cells sorted from blood. In light of the paper, this sample's cell subset or site label describes: CD45RA+ positively selected. The CDR3 protein: CAWSVGRNTEAFF. The nucleotides are TGTGCCTGGAGTGTAGGTAGGAACACTGAAGCTTTCTTT.